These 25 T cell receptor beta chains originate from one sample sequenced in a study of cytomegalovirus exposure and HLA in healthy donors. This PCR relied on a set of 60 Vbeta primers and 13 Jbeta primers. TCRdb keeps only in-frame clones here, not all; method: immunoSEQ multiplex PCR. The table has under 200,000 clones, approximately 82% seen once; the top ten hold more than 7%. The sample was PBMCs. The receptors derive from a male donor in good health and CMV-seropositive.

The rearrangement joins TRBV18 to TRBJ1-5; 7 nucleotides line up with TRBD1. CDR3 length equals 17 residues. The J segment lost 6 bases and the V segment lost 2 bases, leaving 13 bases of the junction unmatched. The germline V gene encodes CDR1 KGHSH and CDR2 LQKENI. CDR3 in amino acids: CASSPMGHTTGFQPQHF. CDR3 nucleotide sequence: TGTGCCAGCTCACCAATGGGTCATACGACAGGGTTTCAGCCCCAGCATTTT.

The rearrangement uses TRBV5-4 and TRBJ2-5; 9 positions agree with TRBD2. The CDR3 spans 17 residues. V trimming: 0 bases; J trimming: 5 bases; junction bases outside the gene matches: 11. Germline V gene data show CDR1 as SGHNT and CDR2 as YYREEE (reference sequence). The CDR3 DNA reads TGTGCCAGCAGCTTGGGGCTAGCGGGGCCTCGATGGGAGACCCAGTACTTC. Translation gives CASSLGLAGPRWETQYF.

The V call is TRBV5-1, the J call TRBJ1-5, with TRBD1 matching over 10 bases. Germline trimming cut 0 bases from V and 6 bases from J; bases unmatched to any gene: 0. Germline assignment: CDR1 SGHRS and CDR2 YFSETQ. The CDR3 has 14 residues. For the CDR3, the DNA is TGCGCCAGCAGCTTGGGGGACAGGGGTCAGCCCCAGCATTTT. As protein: CASSLGDRGQPQHF.

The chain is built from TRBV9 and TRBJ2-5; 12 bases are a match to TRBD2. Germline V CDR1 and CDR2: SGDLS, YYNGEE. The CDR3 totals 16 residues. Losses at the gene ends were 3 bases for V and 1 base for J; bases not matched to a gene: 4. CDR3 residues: CASSAGLAGAQETQYF. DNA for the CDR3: TGTGCCAGCAGCGCGGGACTAGCGGGCGCCCAAGAGACCCAGTACTTC. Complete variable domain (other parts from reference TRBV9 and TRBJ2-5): DSGVTQTPKHLITATGQRVTLRCSPRSGDLSVYWYQQSLDQGLQFLIQYYNGEERAKGNILERFSAQQFPDLHSELNLSSLELGDSALYFCASSAGLAGAQETQYFGPGTRLLVL.

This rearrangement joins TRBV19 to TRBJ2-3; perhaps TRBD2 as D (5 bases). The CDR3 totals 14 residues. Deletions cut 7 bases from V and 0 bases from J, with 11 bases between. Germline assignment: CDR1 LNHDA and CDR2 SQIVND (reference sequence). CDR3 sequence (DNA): TGTGCCAGTAAGGCGGGTACTAGCACAGATACGCAGTATTTT. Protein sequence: CASKAGTSTDTQYF.

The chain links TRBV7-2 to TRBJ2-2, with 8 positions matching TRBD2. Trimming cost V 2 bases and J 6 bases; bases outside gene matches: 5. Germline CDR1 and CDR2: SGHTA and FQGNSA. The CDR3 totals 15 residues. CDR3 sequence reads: CASSLLGLAAGELFF. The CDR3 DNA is TGTGCCAGCAGCTTACTTGGACTAGCTGCCGGGGAGCTGTTTTTT.

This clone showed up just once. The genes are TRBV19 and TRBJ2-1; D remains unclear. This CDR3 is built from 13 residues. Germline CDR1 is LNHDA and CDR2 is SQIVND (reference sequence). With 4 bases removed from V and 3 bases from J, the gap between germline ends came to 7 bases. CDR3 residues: CASSNYFYNEQFF. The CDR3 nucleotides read TGTGCCAGTAGTAACTACTTCTACAATGAGCAGTTCTTC.

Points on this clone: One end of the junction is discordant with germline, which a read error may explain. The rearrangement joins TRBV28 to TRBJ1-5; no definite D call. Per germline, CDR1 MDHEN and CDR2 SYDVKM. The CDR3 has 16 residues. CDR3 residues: CASNLTPQSVDQAQHF. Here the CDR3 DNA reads TGTGCCAGCAACCTAACGCCGCAGTCCGTGGATCAGGCCCAGCATTTT. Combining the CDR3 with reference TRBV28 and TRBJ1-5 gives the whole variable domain DVKVTQSSRYLVKRTGEKVFLECVQDMDHENMFWYRQDPGLGLRLIYFSYDVKMKEKGDIPEGYSVSREKKERFSLILESASTNQTSMYLCASNLTPQSVDQAQHFGDGTRLSIL.

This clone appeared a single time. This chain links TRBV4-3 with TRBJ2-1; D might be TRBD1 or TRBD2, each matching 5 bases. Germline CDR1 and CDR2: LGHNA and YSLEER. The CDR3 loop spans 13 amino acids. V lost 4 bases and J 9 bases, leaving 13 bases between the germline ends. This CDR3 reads CASSPDSGTEQFF. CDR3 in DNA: TGCGCCAGCAGCCCAGACAGCGGTACTGAGCAGTTCTTC.

This CDR3 is CASSLARKGVGTQYF. In DNA form, the CDR3 reads TGTGCCAGCAGCTTAGCACGGAAGGGAGTTGGTACGCAGTATTTT. V and J are TRBV7-2 and TRBJ2-3, with D possibly being TRBD2 (5 bases). Trimming shortened V by 0 bases and J by 8 bases, and 15 bases separated the two germline ends. This CDR3 is 15 amino acids long. The V gene's germline CDR1 is SGHTA and CDR2 FQGNSA.

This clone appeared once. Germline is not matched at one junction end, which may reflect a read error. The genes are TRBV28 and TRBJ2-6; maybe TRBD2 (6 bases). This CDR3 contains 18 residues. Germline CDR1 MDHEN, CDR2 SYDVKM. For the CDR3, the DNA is TGTGCCAGCACCACCATCCGAGCGGGTCGCTCTGGGGCCAACGGCCTGACTTTC. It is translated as CASTTIRAGRSGANGLTF.

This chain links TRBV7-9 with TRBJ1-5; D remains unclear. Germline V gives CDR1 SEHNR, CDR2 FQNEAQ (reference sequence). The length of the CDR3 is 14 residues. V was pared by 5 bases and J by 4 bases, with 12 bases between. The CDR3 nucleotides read TGTGCCAGCAGCCAATACGGCGGGAATCAGCCCCAGCATTTT. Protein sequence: CASSQYGGNQPQHF.

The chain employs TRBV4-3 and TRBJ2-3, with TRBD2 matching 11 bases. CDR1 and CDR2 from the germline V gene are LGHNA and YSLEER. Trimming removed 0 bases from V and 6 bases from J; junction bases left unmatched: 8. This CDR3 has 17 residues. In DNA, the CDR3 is TGCGCCAGCAGCCAAGAGGGCCCTAGCGGGGGGCCGGATACGCAGTATTTT. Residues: CASSQEGPSGGPDTQYF.

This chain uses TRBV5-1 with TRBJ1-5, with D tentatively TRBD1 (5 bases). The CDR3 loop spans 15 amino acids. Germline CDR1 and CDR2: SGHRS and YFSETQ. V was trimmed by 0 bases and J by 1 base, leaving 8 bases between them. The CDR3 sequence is CASSLADSSNQPQHF. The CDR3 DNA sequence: TGCGCCAGCAGCTTGGCTGACAGCAGCAATCAGCCCCAGCATTTT.

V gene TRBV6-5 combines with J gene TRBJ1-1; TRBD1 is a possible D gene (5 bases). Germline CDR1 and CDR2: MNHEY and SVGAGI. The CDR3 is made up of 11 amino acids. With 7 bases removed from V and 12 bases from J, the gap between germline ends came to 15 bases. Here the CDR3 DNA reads TGTGCCAGCATTCAGGACAAGAGAACTTTCTTT. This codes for CASIQDKRTFF.

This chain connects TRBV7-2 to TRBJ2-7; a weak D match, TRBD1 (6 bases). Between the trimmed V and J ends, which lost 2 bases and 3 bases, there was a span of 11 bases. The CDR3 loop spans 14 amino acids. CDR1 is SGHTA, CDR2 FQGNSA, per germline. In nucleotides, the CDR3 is TGTGCCAGCAGCTTACAGGACAGCCTCTACGAGCAGTACTTC. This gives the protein CASSLQDSLYEQYF.

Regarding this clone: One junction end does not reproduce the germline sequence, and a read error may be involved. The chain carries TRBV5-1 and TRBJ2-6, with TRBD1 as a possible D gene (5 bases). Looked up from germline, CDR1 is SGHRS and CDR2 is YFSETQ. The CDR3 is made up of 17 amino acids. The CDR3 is CASSLVSLSSGANGLTF. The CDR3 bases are TGCGCCAGCAGCTTGGTTAGCCTTAGCTCTGGGGCCAACGGCCTGACTTTC.

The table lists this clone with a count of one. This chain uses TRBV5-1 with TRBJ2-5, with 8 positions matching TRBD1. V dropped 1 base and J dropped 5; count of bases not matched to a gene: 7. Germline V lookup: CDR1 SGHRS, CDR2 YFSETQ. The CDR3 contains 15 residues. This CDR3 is CASSLYQGAHETQYF. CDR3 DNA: TGCGCCAGCAGCTTGTACCAGGGGGCCCACGAGACCCAGTACTTC.

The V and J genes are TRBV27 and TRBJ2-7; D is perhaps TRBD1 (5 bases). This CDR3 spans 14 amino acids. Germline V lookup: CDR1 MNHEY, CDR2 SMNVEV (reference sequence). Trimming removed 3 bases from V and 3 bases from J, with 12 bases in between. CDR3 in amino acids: CASSLKGQGYEQYF. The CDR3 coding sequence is TGTGCCAGCAGTTTGAAAGGGCAGGGCTACGAGCAGTACTTC.

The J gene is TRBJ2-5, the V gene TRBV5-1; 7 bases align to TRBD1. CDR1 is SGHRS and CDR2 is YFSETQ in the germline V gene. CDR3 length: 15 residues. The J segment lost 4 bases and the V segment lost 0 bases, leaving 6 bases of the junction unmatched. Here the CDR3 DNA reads TGCGCCAGCAGCTTGGGGTCGACAGGGCGAGAGACCCAGTACTTC. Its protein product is CASSLGSTGRETQYF.

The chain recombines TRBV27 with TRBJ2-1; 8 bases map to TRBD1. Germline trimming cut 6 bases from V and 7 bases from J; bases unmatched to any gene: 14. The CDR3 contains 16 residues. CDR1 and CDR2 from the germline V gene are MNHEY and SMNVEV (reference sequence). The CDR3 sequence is CASRWWAGGGKNEQFF. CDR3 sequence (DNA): TGTGCCAGCAGGTGGTGGGCAGGGGGCGGGAAAAATGAGCAGTTCTTC.

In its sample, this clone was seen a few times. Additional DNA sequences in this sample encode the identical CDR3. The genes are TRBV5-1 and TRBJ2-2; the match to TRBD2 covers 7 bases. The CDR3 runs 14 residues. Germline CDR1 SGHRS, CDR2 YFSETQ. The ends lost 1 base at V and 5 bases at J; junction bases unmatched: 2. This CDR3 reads CASSLIGGTGELFF. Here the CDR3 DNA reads TGCGCCAGCAGCTTGATCGGGGGGACCGGGGAGCTGTTTTTT.

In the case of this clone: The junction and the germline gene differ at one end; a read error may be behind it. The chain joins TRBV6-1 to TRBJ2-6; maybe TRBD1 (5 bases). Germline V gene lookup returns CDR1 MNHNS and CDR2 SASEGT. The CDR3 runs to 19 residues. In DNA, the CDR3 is TGTGCCAGCAGTGAGGGGTGGGGCACATCTCAATCTGGGGCCAACGGCCTGACTTTC. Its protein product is CASSEGWGTSQSGANGLTF.

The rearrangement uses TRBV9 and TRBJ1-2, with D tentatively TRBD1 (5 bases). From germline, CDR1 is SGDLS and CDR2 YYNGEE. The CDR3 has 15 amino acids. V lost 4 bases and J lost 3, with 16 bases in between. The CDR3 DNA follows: TGTGCCAGCAGCAACTTCCGGGGAGGGGACTATGGCTACACCTTC. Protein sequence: CASSNFRGGDYGYTF. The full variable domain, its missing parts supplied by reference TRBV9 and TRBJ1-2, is DSGVTQTPKHLITATGQRVTLRCSPRSGDLSVYWYQQSLDQGLQFLIQYYNGEERAKGNILERFSAQQFPDLHSELNLSSLELGDSALYFCASSNFRGGDYGYTFGSGTRLTVV.

CDR3 sequence (DNA): TGTGCCAGCAGTCTTGGACAGGGGTACGGGGATGGCTACACCTTC. This codes for CASSLGQGYGDGYTF. This chain links TRBV28 with TRBJ1-2, with 9 bases fitting TRBD1. The germline V gene encodes CDR1 MDHEN and CDR2 SYDVKM. The CDR3 consists of 15 residues. The V gene end was trimmed by 5 bases and the J gene end by 6 bases; junction bases not matched to a gene: 10.